Presented here are 20 T cell receptor beta chains from one specimen sequenced in a study of blood T cell repertoires in COVID-19. The assay was immunoSEQ multiplex PCR, and TCRdb's table has in-frame clones only and misses some. The table includes 250,000 to 300,000 clones, 85% to 90% detected once. Sequences were obtained from peripheral blood. Receptors originate from a young woman with COVID-19, enrolled during active disease.

The chain carries TRBV18 and TRBJ2-5; D perhaps matches TRBD1 (5 bases). V was pared by 1 base and J by 1 base, with 13 bases between. The length of the CDR3 is 16 residues. The germline CDR1 and CDR2 sequences are KGHSH and LQKENI. CDR3 nucleotide sequence: TGTGCCAGCTCACCACAACTGGGTGGGGCCCAAGAGACCCAGTACTTC. Protein sequence: CASSPQLGGAQETQYF.

V gene TRBV30 combines with J gene TRBJ1-6; TRBD1 is a possible D gene (5 bases). V lost 0 bases and J lost 8, with 11 bases in between. The CDR3 runs 14 residues. CDR1 and CDR2 (germline): GTSNPN, SVGIG (reference sequence). CDR3 amino acids: CAWSVGGADSPLHF. For the CDR3, the DNA is TGTGCCTGGAGTGTAGGAGGGGCGGATTCACCCCTCCACTTT.

The V call is TRBV6-5, the J call TRBJ2-7; 8 bases fit TRBD2. Germline loops: CDR1 MNHEY, CDR2 SVGAGI. V gave up 2 bases and J gave up 3 bases; unmatched junction bases: 6. The CDR3 length is 15 residues. CDR3 DNA sequence: TGTGCCAGCAGTTACACGGCTAGCGGGCGCTACGAGCAGTACTTC. Encoded protein: CASSYTASGRYEQYF.

The chain employs TRBV2 and TRBJ2-2; TRBD2 matches at 7 bases. V gave up 7 bases and J gave up 5 bases; unmatched junction bases: 4. Germline CDR1 and CDR2: SNHLY and FYNNEI. CDR3 length: 13 amino acids. CDR3 DNA: TGTGCCAGCACGGGGGGAGGGACCGGGGAGCTGTTTTTT. Its translation: CASTGGGTGELFF.

The rearrangement uses TRBV6-5 and TRBJ1-2, with TRBD1 as a possible D gene (5 bases). Looked up from germline, CDR1 is MNHEY and CDR2 is SVGAGI. Trimming took 6 bases from V and 5 from J, leaving 10 bases between them. CDR3 length: 12 residues. The CDR3 loop reads CASSLGEYGYTF. CDR3 DNA sequence: TGTGCCAGCAGCCTAGGGGAATATGGCTACACCTTC.

V and J are TRBV2 and TRBJ1-4; 8 bases are a match to TRBD1. Trimming cost V 1 base and J 8 bases; bases outside gene matches: 6. Per germline, CDR1 SNHLY and CDR2 FYNNEI. The CDR3 sequence is 15 residues long. The CDR3 sequence: CASSEEAGGREKLFF. The DNA of the CDR3 is TGTGCCAGCAGTGAAGAGGCAGGGGGCAGGGAAAAACTGTTTTTT.

This clone was seen a few times. The chain has TRBV5-1 and TRBJ2-2, with D hard to call. This CDR3 is built from 15 residues. Germline values: CDR1 SGHRS, CDR2 YFSETQ. V lost 0 bases to trimming and J lost 7 bases, with 13 bases between them. CDR3 region: CASSLDAFLNGELFF. CDR3 DNA: TGCGCCAGCAGCTTGGACGCCTTCCTAAACGGGGAGCTGTTTTTT.

The CDR3 bases are TGCAGCGTTGAAGCCGCGGGGGGAGGCTGGGTCGAGCAGTACTTC. This translates into CSVEAAGGGWVEQYF. The genes are TRBV29-1 and TRBJ2-7, with 8 bases that match TRBD2. Germline CDR1 reads SQVTM; CDR2 reads ANQGSEA. The CDR3 length is 15 residues. V was pared by 1 base and J by 6 bases, with 11 bases of the junction left unmatched.

V gene TRBV5-1 combines with J gene TRBJ2-7; TRBD2 aligns across 7 bases. Germline V gene data show CDR1 as SGHRS and CDR2 as YFSETQ. There are 13 residues in the CDR3. Germline trimming cut 7 bases from V and 6 bases from J; bases unmatched to any gene: 10. This chain's CDR3 is CASGTRGRTEQYF. In nucleotides, the CDR3 is TGCGCCAGCGGGACGCGGGGGAGGACCGAGCAGTACTTC.

J is TRBJ1-1 and V is TRBV2; 9 bases line up with TRBD1. V was pared by 5 bases and J by 4 bases, with 8 bases of the junction left unmatched. The CDR3 length is 15 residues. Germline CDR1 SNHLY, CDR2 FYNNEI. The CDR3: CASSSRTGEFTEAFF. DNA for the CDR3: TGTGCCAGCAGTTCGAGGACAGGGGAGTTCACTGAAGCTTTCTTT.

This clone came up a few times. The genes are TRBV6-6 and TRBJ1-3; D not certain. The CDR3 consists of 14 residues. Germline-derived CDR1 and CDR2 are MNHNY and SVGAGI (reference sequence). Trimming pared 5 bases from V and 5 bases from J, leaving 13 bases between. CDR3 sequence: CASSPDSGRNTIYF. The CDR3 nucleotides read TGTGCCAGCAGTCCAGACTCGGGGAGAAACACCATATATTTT.

V and J are TRBV4-1 and TRBJ2-7; 10 bases are a match to TRBD2. The CDR3 is 14 amino acids. Germline trimming cut 4 bases from V and 3 bases from J; bases unmatched to any gene: 3. Per the germline V gene, CDR1 is MGHRA and CDR2 is YSYEKL. CDR3 in amino acids: CASSRTSGDYEQYF. The CDR3 region has the DNA TGCGCCAGCAGCCGAACTAGCGGGGACTACGAGCAGTACTTC.

The J gene is TRBJ2-7, the V gene TRBV7-9; a possible D gene is TRBD2 (6 bases). The V and J ends lost 2 bases and 6 bases respectively, with 17 bases between them. CDR1 is SEHNR and CDR2 is FQNEAQ in the germline V gene (reference sequence). The CDR3 extends over 15 amino acids. This CDR3 reads CASSLFSGEPSEQYF. The CDR3 DNA follows: TGTGCCAGCAGCTTATTTTCGGGGGAGCCATCCGAGCAGTACTTC.

This sequence joins TRBV9 and TRBJ1-2; 8 bases fit TRBD1. From germline, CDR1 is SGDLS and CDR2 YYNGEE. J was trimmed by 2 bases and V by 3 bases; bases with no gene match: 9. The CDR3 is made up of 16 amino acids. In nucleotides, the CDR3 is TGTGCCAGCAGCGGCTACACAGGGGGGGCGAACTATGGCTACACCTTC. This sequence encodes CASSGYTGGANYGYTF.

The V and J genes are TRBV13 and TRBJ2-1; 7 bases fit TRBD2. V shed 1 base and J 0 bases; nucleotides not matched to a gene: 0. Per the germline V gene, CDR1 is PRHDT and CDR2 is FYEKMQ (reference sequence). The CDR3 runs 15 residues. The DNA of the CDR3 is TGTGCCAGCAGCTTAGCGGGGGGCTCCTACAATGAGCAGTTCTTC. Residues: CASSLAGGSYNEQFF. The full variable domain, rest sourced from reference TRBV13 and TRBJ2-1, is AAGVIQSPRHLIKEKRETATLKCYPIPRHDTVYWYQQGPGQDPQFLISFYEKMQSDKGSIPDRFSAQQFSDYHSELNMSSLELGDSALYFCASSLAGGSYNEQFFGPGTRLTVL.

The chain carries TRBV5-6 and TRBJ2-7, with 15 bases that match TRBD2. CDR1 is SGHDT and CDR2 is YYEEEE in the germline V gene. The CDR3 has 17 residues. V shed 4 bases and J 0 bases; nucleotides not matched to a gene: 5. CDR3 amino acids: CASSQGLAGGSSYEQYF. DNA of the CDR3: TGTGCCAGCAGCCAAGGACTAGCGGGGGGGAGCTCCTACGAGCAGTACTTC.

This chain joins TRBV4-1 and TRBJ2-1; 8 bases map to TRBD2. The V segment lost 2 bases and the J segment 9 bases; nucleotides outside the gene matches: 6. Germline V gene data show CDR1 as MGHRA and CDR2 as YSYEKL. This CDR3 has 14 amino acids. The CDR3 nucleotides are TGCGCCAGCAGCCAAACCCCCGGGGGGGGTGAGCAGTTCTTC. Its translation is CASSQTPGGGEQFF.

The rearrangement joins TRBV5-1 to TRBJ2-2; D is undetermined. CDR3 length: 14 amino acids. CDR1 is SGHRS, CDR2 YFSETQ, per germline. V was clipped by 0 bases and J by 5 bases, with 8 bases between them. CDR3 sequence reads: CASSLVYVTGELFF. CDR3 nucleotides: TGCGCCAGCAGCTTGGTTTATGTAACCGGGGAGCTGTTTTTT.

This clone was picked up one time. The chain has TRBV6-5 and TRBJ1-1; D uncertain. Germline-derived CDR1 and CDR2 are MNHEY and SVGAGI. CDR3 size: 13 residues. Trimming pared 2 bases from V and 2 bases from J, leaving 6 bases between. The CDR3 here is CASSYAANTEAFF. Written as DNA, the CDR3 is TGTGCCAGCAGTTACGCGGCAAACACTGAAGCTTTCTTT.

V is TRBV6-5 and J is TRBJ1-1; 8 bases map to TRBD1. The CDR3 is 14 residues long. The germline V gene encodes CDR1 MNHEY and CDR2 SVGAGI. V lost 11 bases to trimming and J lost 5 bases; unmatched junction nucleotides: 13. The CDR3 loop is CAAFPSGQGTEAFF. CDR3 in DNA: TGTGCCGCATTCCCGTCCGGACAGGGAACTGAAGCTTTCTTT.